This T cell receptor beta chain is drawn from a study of T-cell memory formation after mild COVID-19. About the study: TCR clusters largely stayed donor specific.

Whole-study findings and limits: Some responding clones appeared in pre-infection memory, suggesting cross-reactive memory joined. Contracting clones, day 15 to 85, had balanced CD4/CD8, and later expanders favored CD4+. A second wave of clones peaked on day 37, and their SARS-CoV-2 specificity went unconfirmed.

This CDR3 spans 14 amino acids. The germline CDR1 and CDR2 sequences are MNHEY and SMNVEV (reference sequence). As to this clonotype: Its specificity is unknown. One end of the junction fails to match germline, which may point to a read error.

TCRdb independently ran MiXCR on the 5' RACE reads; one entry per CDR3 protein. The table includes roughly 600,000 distinct CDR3 sequences, roughly 18% detected once. This TCR was sampled from an adult woman who had mild COVID-19 (a few samples of this study predate the infection). Cell type and time point are not known. The sequenced sample was PBMCs or a T cell subset sorted from them (not recorded which). The rearrangement links TRBV27 to TRBJ1-3; a possible D gene is TRBD1 (5 bases). The CDR3 DNA follows: TGTGCCAGCAGTATATCAGGGACTGGAAACACCATATATTTT. This sequence encodes CASSISGTGNTIYF.